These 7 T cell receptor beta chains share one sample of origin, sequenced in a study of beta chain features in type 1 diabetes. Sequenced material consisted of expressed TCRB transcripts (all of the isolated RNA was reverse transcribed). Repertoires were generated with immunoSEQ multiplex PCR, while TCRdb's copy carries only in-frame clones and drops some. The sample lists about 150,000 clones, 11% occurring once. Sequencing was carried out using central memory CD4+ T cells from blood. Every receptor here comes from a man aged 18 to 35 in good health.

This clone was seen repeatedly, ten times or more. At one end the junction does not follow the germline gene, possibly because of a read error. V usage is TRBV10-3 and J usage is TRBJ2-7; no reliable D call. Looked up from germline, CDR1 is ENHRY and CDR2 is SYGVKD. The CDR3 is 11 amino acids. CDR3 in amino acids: CAISESESVNF. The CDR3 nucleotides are TGTGCCATCAGTGAGTCTGAGTCAGTCAACTTC.

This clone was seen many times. The CDR3 nucleotides read TGTGCCAGCAGCATACAGGAGAACACTGAAGCTTTCTTT. Translated, it gives CASSIQENTEAFF. The rearrangement joins TRBV7-2 to TRBJ1-1, with D possibly being TRBD1 (5 bases). V dropped 5 bases and J dropped 1 base, with 8 bases sitting between them. Germline assignment: CDR1 SGHTA and CDR2 FQGNSA. CDR3 length: 13 amino acids.

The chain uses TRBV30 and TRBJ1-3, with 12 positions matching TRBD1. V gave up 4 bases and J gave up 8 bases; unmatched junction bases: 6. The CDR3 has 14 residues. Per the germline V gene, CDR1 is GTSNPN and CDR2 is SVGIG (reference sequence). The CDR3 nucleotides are TGTGCCTGGAACCGGGACAGGGGGCGAGACACCATATATTTT. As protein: CAWNRDRGRDTIYF.

In nucleotides, the CDR3 is TGTGCCAGCAGTTACCGCCAGGGGGCTCTCGAGCAGTTCTTC. It is translated as CASSYRQGALEQFF. V gene TRBV7-2 combines with J gene TRBJ2-1, with 8 nucleotides matching TRBD1. Germline CDR1 and CDR2: SGHTA and FQGNSA. There are 14 residues in the CDR3. The J segment lost 10 bases and the V segment lost 6 bases, leaving 11 bases of the junction unmatched.

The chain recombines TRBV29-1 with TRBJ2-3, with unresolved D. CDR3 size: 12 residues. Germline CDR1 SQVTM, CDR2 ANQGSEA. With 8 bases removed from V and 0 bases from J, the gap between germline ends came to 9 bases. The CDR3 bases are TGCAGCACCCTTACTAGCACAGATACGCAGTATTTT. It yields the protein CSTLTSTDTQYF.

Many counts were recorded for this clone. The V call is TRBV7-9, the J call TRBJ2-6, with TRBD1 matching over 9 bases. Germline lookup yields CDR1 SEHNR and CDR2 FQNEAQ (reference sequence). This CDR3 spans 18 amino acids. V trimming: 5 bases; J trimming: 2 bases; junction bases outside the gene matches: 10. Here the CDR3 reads CASSPRRDRAPGANVLTF. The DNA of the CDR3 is TGTGCCAGCAGCCCGCGACGGGACAGGGCGCCTGGGGCCAACGTCCTGACTTTC.

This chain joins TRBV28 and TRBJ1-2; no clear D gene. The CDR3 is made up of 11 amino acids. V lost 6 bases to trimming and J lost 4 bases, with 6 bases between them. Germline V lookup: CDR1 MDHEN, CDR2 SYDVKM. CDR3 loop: CASRAGYGYTF. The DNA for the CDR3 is TGTGCCAGCAGGGCAGGCTATGGCTACACCTTC.